This TCR beta chain was observed in a study of Ad26.COV2.S vaccination and SARS-CoV-2 variants. This clone occurred a few times. Generated by immunoSEQ multiplex PCR, the TCRdb table keeps only in-frame clones and is missing some. The sample consists of about 460,000 clones, about 88% of them appearing once. CDR3 length: 13 amino acids. V was pared by 6 bases and J by 6 bases, with 7 bases of the junction left unmatched. CDR1 and CDR2 from the germline V gene are LNHDA and SQIVND (reference sequence). Treatment indicated: around 19 received Ad26.COV2.S at low or high dose, single or two shots; about 5 received placebo; per-sample allocation not given. All samples were drawn on day 63, counting from the first vaccine or placebo injection.

Material: peripheral blood, obtained in a trial of Ad26.COV2.S vaccine versus placebo. The receptor was derived from a person between 18 and 65 years old who received the Ad26.COV2.S COVID-19 vaccine or a placebo. This sequence joins TRBV19 and TRBJ1-1, with 7 nucleotides matching TRBD1. This CDR3 is CASRTGRLAEAFF. The CDR3 nucleotides read TGTGCCAGTAGGACAGGGAGGCTCGCTGAAGCTTTCTTT.